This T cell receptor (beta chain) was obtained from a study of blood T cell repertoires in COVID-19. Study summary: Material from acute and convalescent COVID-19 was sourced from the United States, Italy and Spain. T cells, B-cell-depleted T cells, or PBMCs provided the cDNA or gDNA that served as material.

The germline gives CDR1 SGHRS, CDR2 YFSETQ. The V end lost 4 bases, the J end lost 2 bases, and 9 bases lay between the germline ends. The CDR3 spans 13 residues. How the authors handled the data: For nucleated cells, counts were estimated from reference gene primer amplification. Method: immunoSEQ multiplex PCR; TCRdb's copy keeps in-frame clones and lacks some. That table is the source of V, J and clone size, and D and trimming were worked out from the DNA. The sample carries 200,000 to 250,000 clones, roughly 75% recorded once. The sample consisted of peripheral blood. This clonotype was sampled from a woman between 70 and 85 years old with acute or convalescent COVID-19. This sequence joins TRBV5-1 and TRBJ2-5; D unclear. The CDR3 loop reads CASSISDQETQYF. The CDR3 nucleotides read TGCGCCAGCAGCATAAGCGATCAAGAGACCCAGTACTTC.